This T cell receptor (beta chain) was identified during a study of T cells in Graves' hyperthyroidism and ophthalmopathy. Broader study findings: In the blood, most expanded thyroid clonotypes above 0.001 appeared as well.

Active moderate-to-severe ophthalmopathy, Clinical Activity Score at least 3, NOSPECS at least 4, under 3 months' duration. In its sample, this clonotype was seen many times. Its specificity is not known. The CDR3 covers 14 residues. V gave up 1 base and J gave up 2 bases; unmatched junction bases: 5. The germline gives CDR1 SQVTM, CDR2 ANQGSEA. It was RNA transcripts that yielded the amplified TCR beta CDR3 regions. TCR CDR3 underwent first-round RT-PCR with the HTBI primer set. A single record per CDR3 protein comes from TCRdb applying MiXCR to the multiplex PCR reads. In the table there are nearly 600,000 distinct CDR3 sequences, approximately 15% of which are singletons.

The TCR comes from a young woman with Graves' ophthalmopathy. The chain is built from TRBV29-1 and TRBJ2-7; 7 bases line up with TRBD1. Material for sequencing was blood. The CDR3 DNA follows: TGCAGCGTTGAAGTGGGGACAGAAGCCTACGAGCAGTACTTC. This encodes CSVEVGTEAYEQYF.